Here is one TCR beta chain with its context. Its antigen specificity is not known. There are no base qualities to consult, and no much larger clone falls within one base. This specimen belongs to a study of blood T cell repertoires in COVID-19 (dated by TCRdb to the early 2020s). For context, the study as a whole: The collaborator samples originated in the United States, Italy and Spain and spanned the acute and convalescent phases of COVID-19. The material from the prospective study consisted of cDNA or gDNA derived from T cells, B-cell-depleted T cells, or PBMCs. Deeply sampled blood TCRbeta repertoires from subjects exposed to, actively infected with, or recovered from COVID-19 were included in the dataset. A freely available public database, intended as a resource for researchers studying the immune response to SARS-CoV-2, is where the repertoires were released. The samples were drawn from the first 160 participants of the ongoing ImmuneRACE study and from 950 to 1,500 subjects provided by 6 global collaborators. Nearly every sample came with metadata listing a de-identified subject ID, COVID-19 status, age in years and sex. Where available, HLA class I and class II types were taken from metadata supplied by the sample provider and were not determined by assay-based typing.

One collaborating source in Seattle enrolled patients while the patients were actively infected and followed the patients over time throughout the course of disease. Each collaborating institution followed its own protocols to collect whole blood in K2EDTA tubes. For TCRbeta analysis, collaborators shipped samples as frozen whole blood, isolated PBMCs, or DNA extracted from either of those sample types. Findings and caveats that apply to the study as a whole: The quantity of clinical and demographic metadata differed by source and by participant and was supplied without curation.

Trimming leaves V shorter by 3 bases and J shorter by 1 base, with the junction holding 3 bases beyond the gene matches. CDR1 and CDR2, per the germline V gene, are MDHEN and SYDVKM. The CDR3 goes from the cysteine to the phenylalanine over 16 residues. Only CDR3 DNA remains: 48 bases, in frame from the first base. TCRbeta CDR3 regions were amplified from genomic DNA using the immunoSEQ Assay, a bias-controlled multiplex PCR. The original pipeline was this. The number of nucleated cells in each sample was estimated by amplification of reference gene primers within the assay. To quantify the absolute abundance of each unique TCRbeta CDR3 rearrangement, sequence reads were collapsed and filtered. For each sample, productive Simpson clonality was calculated by taking the square root of Simpson's diversity index across productive rearrangements. What TCRdb holds here is the immuneACCESS table cut down to in-frame rearrangements. Part of the clones is not present; checked against another copy, under half of the missing clones reflect an unresolved V gene, and the others are unexplained. The V and J calls and clone size are taken from that table; D and trimming were inferred from the DNA. A total of about 220,000 clones appear in this sample, more than 75% of them only once. Roughly 8% of the sample is in the top ten clones.

Here the chain combines TRBV28 and TRBJ2-2, with 9 middle bases fitting TRBD2. Material: peripheral blood. This TCR was sampled from a woman aged 80 or older with COVID-19, enrolled during active disease. The CDR3: CASSFRGRGNTGELFF. The DNA is as follows: TGTGCCAGCAGTTTTCGCGGGAGGGGGAACACCGGGGAGCTGTTTTTT.